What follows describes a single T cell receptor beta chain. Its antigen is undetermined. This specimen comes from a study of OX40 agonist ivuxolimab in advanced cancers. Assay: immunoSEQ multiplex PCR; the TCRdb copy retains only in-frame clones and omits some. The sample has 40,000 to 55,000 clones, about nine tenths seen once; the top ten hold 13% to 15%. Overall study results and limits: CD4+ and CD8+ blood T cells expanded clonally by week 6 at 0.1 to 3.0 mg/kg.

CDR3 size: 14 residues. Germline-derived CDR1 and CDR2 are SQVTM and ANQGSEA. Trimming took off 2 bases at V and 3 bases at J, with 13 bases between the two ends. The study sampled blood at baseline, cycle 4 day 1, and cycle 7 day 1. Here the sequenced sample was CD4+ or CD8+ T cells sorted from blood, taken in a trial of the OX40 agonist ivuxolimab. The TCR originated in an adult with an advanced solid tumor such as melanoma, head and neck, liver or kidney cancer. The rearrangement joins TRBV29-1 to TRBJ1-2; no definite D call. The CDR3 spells CSVEFILLDYGYTF. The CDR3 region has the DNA TGCAGCGTTGAATTTATCCTTCTAGACTATGGCTACACCTTC.